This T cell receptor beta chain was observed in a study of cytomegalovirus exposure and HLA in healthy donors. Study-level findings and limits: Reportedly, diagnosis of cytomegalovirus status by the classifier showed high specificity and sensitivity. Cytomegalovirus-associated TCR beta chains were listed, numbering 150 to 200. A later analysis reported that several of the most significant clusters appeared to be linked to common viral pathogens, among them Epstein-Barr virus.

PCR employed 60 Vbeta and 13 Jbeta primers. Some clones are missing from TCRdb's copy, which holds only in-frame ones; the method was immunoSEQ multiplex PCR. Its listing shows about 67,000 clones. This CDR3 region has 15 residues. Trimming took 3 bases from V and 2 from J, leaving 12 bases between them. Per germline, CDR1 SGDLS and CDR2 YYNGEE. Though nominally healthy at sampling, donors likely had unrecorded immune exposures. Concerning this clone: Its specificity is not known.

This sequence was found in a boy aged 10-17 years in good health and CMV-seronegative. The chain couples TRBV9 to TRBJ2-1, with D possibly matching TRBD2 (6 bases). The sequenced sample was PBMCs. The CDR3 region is CASSARREAYNEQFF. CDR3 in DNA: TGTGCCAGCAGCGCCCGGAGGGAGGCCTACAATGAGCAGTTCTTC.